The 19 T cell receptor beta chains below all came from one sample that was sequenced in a study of T cell responses to AZD1222 COVID-19 vaccine. Assay: immunoSEQ multiplex PCR; the TCRdb copy retains only in-frame clones and omits some. This table holds some 99,000 clones, about 88% found once. The sequencing here drew on peripheral blood, taken on day 0 of AZD1222 vaccination. The receptors here all came from an adult in good health.

The rearrangement links TRBV5-6 to TRBJ1-5, with 8 positions matching TRBD1. V was clipped by 3 bases and J by 2 bases; unmatched bases: 4. Germline values: CDR1 SGHDT, CDR2 YYEEEE. This CDR3 spans 15 amino acids. The CDR3 is CASSSQTGGNQPQHF. Here the CDR3 DNA reads TGTGCCAGCAGCTCACAGACAGGGGGCAATCAGCCCCAGCATTTT.

The rearrangement joins TRBV6-1 to TRBJ2-7, with D uncertain. The CDR3 is 14 amino acids. V lost 1 base, J lost 3 bases, and 10 bases lay in between. The germline gives CDR1 MNHNS, CDR2 SASEGT. For the CDR3, the DNA is TGTGCCAGCAGTGAAGGTACTGCCTACTACGAGCAGTACGTC. Protein sequence: CASSEGTAYYEQYV.

The V gene is TRBV24-1, the J gene TRBJ2-1, with 9 positions matching TRBD2. This CDR3 is built from 17 residues. V lost 3 bases and J lost 4; bases outside the gene matches: 9. Germline-derived CDR1 and CDR2 are KGHDR and SFDVKD. The CDR3 loop is CATSDEIAGGHYNEQFF. The CDR3 DNA sequence: TGTGCCACCAGTGATGAAATCGCGGGGGGGCATTACAATGAGCAGTTCTTC.

The V call is TRBV29-1, the J call TRBJ2-5; 8 nucleotides agree with TRBD2. Germline assignment: CDR1 SQVTM and CDR2 ANQGSEA. CDR3 size: 14 residues. Trimming took 6 bases from V and 3 from J; bases not matched to a gene: 9. CDR3 amino acids: CSVAGVRGKETQYF. CDR3 nucleotides: TGCAGCGTAGCGGGGGTACGGGGAAAAGAGACCCAGTACTTC. Full variable domain (outside the CDR3, taken from reference TRBV29-1 and TRBJ2-5): SAVISQKPSRDICQRGTSLTIQCQVDSQVTMMFWYRQQPGQSLTLIATANQGSEATYESGFVIDKFPISRPNLTFSTLTVSNMSPEDSSIYLCSVAGVRGKETQYFGPGTRLLVL.

This clone was counted between two and nine times. The chain combines TRBV21-1 with TRBJ1-1; TRBD1 reflects the table's D call only, with no check against the DNA. TRBV21-1 is listed as a pseudogene. CDR3 size: 12 residues. CDR3 bases: TGTGCCAGCAGCAAAGACAGGGCTGAAGCTTTCTTT. Protein product: CASSKDRAEAFF.

The rearrangement joins TRBV5-6 to TRBJ1-3; D unclear. The CDR3 sequence is 14 residues long. V lost 0 bases and J lost 4, with 8 bases in between. Per germline, CDR1 SGHDT and CDR2 YYEEEE. The CDR3 loop is CASSLASGGNTIYF. CDR3 nucleotide sequence: TGTGCCAGCAGCTTGGCTTCGGGGGGAAACACCATATATTTT.

This sequence joins TRBV6-5 and TRBJ2-1, with D possibly being TRBD2 (5 bases). The CDR3 contains 14 residues. The germline V and J ends were trimmed by 3 bases and 3 bases, with 9 bases remaining between them. CDR1 is MNHEY, CDR2 SVGAGI, per germline. In nucleotides, the CDR3 is TGTGCCAGCAGTTATTATGGACTCTACAATGAGCAGTTCTTC. Protein product: CASSYYGLYNEQFF.

J is TRBJ2-1 and V is TRBV3-1 (or the pseudogene TRBV3-2); tentative D call: TRBD2 (5 bases). The germline V gene has CDR1 LGHDT and CDR2 YNNKEL (reference sequence). V was cut by 5 bases and J by 5 bases, with 16 bases left in between. The CDR3 has 15 residues. CDR3 bases: TGTGCCAGCAGCTTCCACCGGGATAATAACAATGAGCAGTTCTTC. Encoded protein: CASSFHRDNNNEQFF.

V and J are TRBV27 and TRBJ2-2; 11 bases match TRBD2. This CDR3 spans 20 amino acids. Germline CDR1 reads MNHEY; CDR2 reads SMNVEV (reference sequence). V dropped 0 bases and J dropped 0; count of bases not matched to a gene: 9. This chain's CDR3 is CASSLSRLAGRPSNTGELFF. CDR3 nucleotide sequence: TGTGCCAGCAGTTTATCGAGACTAGCGGGGAGACCATCGAACACCGGGGAGCTGTTTTTT.

The chain is built from TRBV5-4 and TRBJ1-2, with D possibly TRBD1 on 6 matching bases. Trimming pared 4 bases from V and 3 bases from J, leaving 19 bases between. CDR1 SGHNT and CDR2 YYREEE come from the germline V gene (reference sequence). The CDR3 is 16 residues long. CDR3 loop: CASSAPHRRGHYGYTF. CDR3 in DNA: TGTGCCAGCAGCGCCCCCCACCGCAGGGGACACTATGGCTACACCTTC.

This chain links TRBV7-8 with TRBJ2-1; 8 positions agree with TRBD1. Germline CDR1 and CDR2: SGHVS and FQNEAQ. The CDR3 length is 16 residues. Losses at the gene ends were 5 bases for V and 0 bases for J; bases not matched to a gene: 6. DNA of the CDR3: TGTGCCAGCAGCCGAAACAGGGGGAGCTCCTACAATGAGCAGTTCTTC. This codes for CASSRNRGSSYNEQFF.

This chain uses TRBV19 with TRBJ2-3; the D is unclear. The germline gives CDR1 LNHDA, CDR2 SQIVND (reference sequence). V lost 7 bases, J lost 6 bases, and 17 bases lay in between. The CDR3 is made up of 14 amino acids. In nucleotides, the CDR3 is TGTGCCAGTAATTTGGGTAGCCTGGTGGATACGCAGTATTTT. As protein: CASNLGSLVDTQYF.

The chain uses TRBV7-3 and TRBJ1-6; no clear D gene. The CDR3 runs to 14 residues. V was clipped by 0 bases and J by 5 bases, with 5 bases between them. Germline loops: CDR1 SGHTA, CDR2 FQGTGA. As DNA, the CDR3 is TGTGCCAGCAGCTTAACCCAGAATAATTCACCCCTCCACTTT. This sequence encodes CASSLTQNNSPLHF.

This clone was seen only a few times. This chain links TRBV2 with TRBJ2-7, with D tentatively TRBD1 (6 bases). This CDR3 spans 14 amino acids. The V gene's germline CDR1 is SNHLY and CDR2 FYNNEI. Between the trimmed V and J ends, which lost 5 bases and 0 bases, there was a span of 11 bases. In nucleotides, the CDR3 is TGTGCCAGCAGTTTAGGACAGTCCTCCTACGAGCAGTACGTC. As protein: CASSLGQSSYEQYV.

This clone was seen only once. The CDR3 loop reads CATTEGTNEKLFF. As DNA, the CDR3 is TGTGCCACCACAGAGGGAACTAATGAAAAACTGTTTTTT. The rearrangement joins TRBV10-3 to TRBJ1-4; D remains unclear. CDR1 and CDR2 from the germline V gene are ENHRY and SYGVKD. The V end was cut by 10 bases, the J end by 1 base, with 10 bases between. The CDR3 contains 13 residues.

Turning to this clone: Germline is not matched at one junction end, which may reflect a read error. The sample has other DNA sequences that encode this CDR3 too. This chain connects TRBV9 to TRBJ1-1, with D unresolved. Germline V gene data show CDR1 as SGDLS and CDR2 as YYNGEE. The CDR3 contains 12 residues. The CDR3 loop is CASSVEGGEAFF. CDR3 sequence (DNA): TGTGCCAGCAGCGTAGAAGGAGGTGAAGCTTTTTTT. Combining the CDR3 with reference TRBV9 and TRBJ1-1 gives the whole variable domain DSGVTQTPKHLITATGQRVTLRCSPRSGDLSVYWYQQSLDQGLQFLIQYYNGEERAKGNILERFSAQQFPDLHSELNLSSLELGDSALYFCASSVEGGEAFFGQGTRLTVV.

The chain combines TRBV23-1 with TRBJ2-7; D perhaps matches TRBD2 (5 bases). TRBV23-1 counts as an open reading frame of uncertain function. The ends were cut back, 0 bases at V and 3 bases at J, with 12 bases in the middle. The length of the CDR3 is 15 residues. The CDR3, as DNA: TGCGCCAGCAGTCAATCGGGCGGGTGGGACTACGAGCAGTACGTC. This sequence encodes CASSQSGGWDYEQYV.

The chain carries TRBV30 and TRBJ1-6; perhaps TRBD1 as D (6 bases). V lost 0 bases and J 0 bases, leaving 12 bases between the germline ends. This CDR3 comprises 17 residues. CDR1 is GTSNPN and CDR2 is SVGIG in the germline V gene (reference sequence). CDR3 region: CAWSVTGASSYNSPLHF. In DNA, the CDR3 is TGTGCCTGGAGTGTAACGGGGGCGAGCTCCTATAATTCACCCCTCCACTTT.

The chain joins TRBV7-6 to TRBJ2-2, with D maybe TRBD2 (6 bases). Between the trimmed V and J ends, which lost 2 bases and 4 bases, there was a span of 14 bases. The CDR3 contains 16 residues. The germline V gene encodes CDR1 SGHVS and CDR2 FNYEAQ. DNA for the CDR3: TGTGCCAGCAGCTTAAACGAGGGAGGCCCCACCGGGGAGCTGTTTTTT. Its translation: CASSLNEGGPTGELFF.